This T cell receptor (beta chain) is from a study of human thymus T cells. This clone was seen only once. CDR1 and CDR2 from the germline V gene are SEHNR and FQNEAQ (reference sequence). V shed 6 bases, J shed 2 bases, and the junction held 5 bases outside the gene matches. CDR3 length equals 15 residues. Data came from immunoSEQ multiplex PCR; TCRdb stores just in-frame clones and leaves some out. Of about 43,000 clones in the sample, over 90% were seen once. The TCR comes from a girl less than two years old with a congenital heart defect but otherwise immunologically healthy. J is TRBJ2-3 and V is TRBV7-9; TRBD2 matches at 10 bases. The material sequenced was blood. In DNA, the CDR3 is TGTGCCAGCAGGCACGGGACTAGCGACACAGATACGCAGTATTTT. Amino acids: CASRHGTSDTDTQYF.